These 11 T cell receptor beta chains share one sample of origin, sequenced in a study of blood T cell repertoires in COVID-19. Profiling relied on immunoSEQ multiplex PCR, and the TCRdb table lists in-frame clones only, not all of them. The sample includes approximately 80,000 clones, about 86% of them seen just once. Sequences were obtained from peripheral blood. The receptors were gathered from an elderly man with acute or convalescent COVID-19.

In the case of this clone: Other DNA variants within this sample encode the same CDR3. The CDR3 nucleotides read TGTGCCAGCAGCCTGGGAGGGACTGGGGCCAACGTCCTGACTTTC. This translates into CASSLGGTGANVLTF. This sequence joins TRBV7-3 and TRBJ2-6; 7 bases match TRBD2. The CDR3 totals 15 residues. With 5 bases clipped from V and 2 bases from J, the junction kept 3 bases outside the gene matches. From germline, CDR1 is SGHTA and CDR2 FQGTGA.

The CDR3, as DNA: TGTGCCTGGAGTCGGGCCAGAGGGTTCCTCTATAGCAATCAGCCCCAGCATTTT. Translated: CAWSRARGFLYSNQPQHF. V is TRBV30 and J is TRBJ1-5; no reliable D call. The germline gives CDR1 GTSNPN, CDR2 SVGIG (reference sequence). CDR3 length: 18 residues. The germline V and J ends were trimmed by 2 bases and 0 bases, with 20 bases remaining between them.

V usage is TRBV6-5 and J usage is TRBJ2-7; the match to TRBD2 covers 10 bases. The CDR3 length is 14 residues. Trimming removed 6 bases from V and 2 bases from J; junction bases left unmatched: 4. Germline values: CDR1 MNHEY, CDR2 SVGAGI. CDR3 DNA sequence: TGTGCCAGCAGCGGGACTAGCGTTCCCTACGAGCAGTACTTC. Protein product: CASSGTSVPYEQYF.

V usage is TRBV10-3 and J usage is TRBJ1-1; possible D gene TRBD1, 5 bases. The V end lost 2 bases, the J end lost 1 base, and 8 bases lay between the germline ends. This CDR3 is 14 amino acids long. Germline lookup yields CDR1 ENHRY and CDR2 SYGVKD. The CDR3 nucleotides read TGTGCCATCAGTGAGCTTGGACAGAACACTGAAGCTTTCTTT. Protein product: CAISELGQNTEAFF.

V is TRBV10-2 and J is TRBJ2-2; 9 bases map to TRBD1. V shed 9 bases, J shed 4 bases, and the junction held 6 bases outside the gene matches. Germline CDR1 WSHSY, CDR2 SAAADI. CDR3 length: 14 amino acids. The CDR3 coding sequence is TGCGCCAGTACCGGGACAGGGCTCACCGGGGAGCTGTTTTTT. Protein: CASTGTGLTGELFF.

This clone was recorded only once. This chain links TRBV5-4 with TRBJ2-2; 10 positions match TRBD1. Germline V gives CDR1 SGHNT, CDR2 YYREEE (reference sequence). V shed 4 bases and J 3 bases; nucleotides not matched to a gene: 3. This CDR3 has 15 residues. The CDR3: CASSGQGGDTGELFF. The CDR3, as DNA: TGTGCCAGCAGCGGACAGGGGGGTGACACCGGGGAGCTGTTTTTT.

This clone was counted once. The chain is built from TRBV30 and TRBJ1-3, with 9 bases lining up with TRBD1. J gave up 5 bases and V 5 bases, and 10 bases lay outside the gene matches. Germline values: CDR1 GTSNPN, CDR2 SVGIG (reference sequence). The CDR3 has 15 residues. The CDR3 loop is CAWDFSGQGRNTIYF. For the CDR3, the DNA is TGTGCCTGGGACTTTTCGGGACAGGGTCGAAACACCATATATTTT. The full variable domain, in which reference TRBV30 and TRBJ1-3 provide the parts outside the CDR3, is SQTIHQWPATLVQPVGSPLSLECTVEGTSNPNLYWYRQAAGRGLQLLFYSVGIGQISSEVPQNLSASRPQDRQFILSSKKLLLSDSGFYLCAWDFSGQGRNTIYFGEGSWLTVV.

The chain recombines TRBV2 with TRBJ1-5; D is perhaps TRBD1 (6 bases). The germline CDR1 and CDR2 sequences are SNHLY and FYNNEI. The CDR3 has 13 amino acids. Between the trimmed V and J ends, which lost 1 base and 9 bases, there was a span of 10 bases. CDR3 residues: CASSEVVQGPQHF. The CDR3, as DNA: TGTGCCAGCAGTGAAGTGGTACAGGGGCCCCAGCATTTT.

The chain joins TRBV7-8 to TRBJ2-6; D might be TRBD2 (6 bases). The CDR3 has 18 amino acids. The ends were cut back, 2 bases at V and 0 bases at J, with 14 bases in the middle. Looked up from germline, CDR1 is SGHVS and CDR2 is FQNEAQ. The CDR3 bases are TGTGCCAGCAGCTTATCGGCGGGATCAATCTCTGGGGCCAACGTCCTGACTTTC. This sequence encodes CASSLSAGSISGANVLTF.

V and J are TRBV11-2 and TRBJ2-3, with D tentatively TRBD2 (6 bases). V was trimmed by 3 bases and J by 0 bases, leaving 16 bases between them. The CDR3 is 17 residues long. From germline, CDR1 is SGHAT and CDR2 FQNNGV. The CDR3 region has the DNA TGTGCCAGCAGCTTCTATCCGGGGGACTCAAGCACAGATACGCAGTATTTT. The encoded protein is CASSFYPGDSSTDTQYF.

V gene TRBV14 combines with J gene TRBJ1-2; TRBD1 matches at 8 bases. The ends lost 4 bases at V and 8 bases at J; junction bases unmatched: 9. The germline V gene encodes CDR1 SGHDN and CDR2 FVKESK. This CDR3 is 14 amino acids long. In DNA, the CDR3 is TGTGCCAGCAGCCCCTACTGGACAGGGCAAGGCTACACCTTC. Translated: CASSPYWTGQGYTF.